This paragraph reports one TCR beta chain. These data originate in a study of beta chain features in type 1 diabetes. Study-wide background: The patient and healthy donor groups were comparable for age, gender and cell yields.

The investigators reverse transcribed all of the isolated RNA, so they sequenced expressed TCRB transcripts. The method was immunoSEQ multiplex PCR; TCRdb's version includes in-frame clones alone and lacks a portion of them. The sample carries about 450,000 clones, about an eighth recorded once. Germline-derived CDR1 and CDR2 are SGHTA and FQGNSA. This CDR3 is 12 amino acids long. Between the trimmed V and J ends, which lost 5 bases and 3 bases, there was a span of 4 bases. The V call is TRBV7-2, the J call TRBJ2-2; D call uncertain. This TCR was sampled from a woman between 18 and 30 years old in good health. The source material was naive CD4+ T cells from blood. As DNA, the CDR3 is TGTGCCAGCAGCCGAGACACCGGGGAGCTGTTTTTT. Protein product: CASSRDTGELFF.